A selection of T cell receptor beta chains follows, all from one sample in a study of cytomegalovirus exposure and HLA in healthy donors. Sequenced by immunoSEQ multiplex PCR; TCRdb stores in-frame clones only, minus some. The sample contains just over 150,000 clones, roughly three quarters of which appear only once. The sample taken for sequencing was PBMCs. These receptors were taken from a man aged 35 to 55 in good health and CMV-seropositive. The CDR3 runs from the conserved cysteine through the conserved F or W. Fields, in order: J gene, V gene, clone size, D gene, CDR3 protein, CDR3 DNA. D genes are given only for firm matches. Only part of the rows carry a size: once, few, many, or a class if the clone is expanded.

j_call: TRBJ1-5
v_call: TRBV27
clone_size: .
d_call: .
cdr3_aa: CASSLSGRPQHF
cdr3_nt: TGTGCCAGCAGTTTATCGGGGAGGCCCCAGCATTTT

j_call: TRBJ1-2
v_call: TRBV19
clone_size: .
d_call: TRBD1
cdr3_aa: CASSIIQGTSNYGYTF
cdr3_nt: TGTGCCAGTAGTATCATACAGGGGACCTCTAACTATGGCTACACCTTC

j_call: TRBJ1-2
v_call: TRBV28
clone_size: once
d_call: .
cdr3_aa: CASSLMRGSRNYGYTF
cdr3_nt: TGTGCCAGCAGTTTAATGCGGGGGAGTCGCAACTATGGCTACACCTTC

j_call: TRBJ1-3
v_call: TRBV4-1
clone_size: once
d_call: TRBD1
cdr3_aa: CASSQDRQGKGSGNTIYF
cdr3_nt: TGCGCCAGCAGCCAGGACAGACAGGGGAAGGGCTCTGGAAACACCATATATTTT

j_call: TRBJ1-2
v_call: TRBV18
clone_size: .
d_call: .
cdr3_aa: CASSQTPEGDYGYTF
cdr3_nt: TGTGCCAGCTCCCAAACGCCCGAGGGAGACTATGGCTACACCTTC

j_call: TRBJ2-2
v_call: TRBV19
clone_size: few
d_call: TRBD1
cdr3_aa: CASSPPTGGVTAGELFF
cdr3_nt: TGTGCCAGTAGTCCTCCCACAGGGGGTGTAACGGCCGGGGAGCTGTTTTTT

j_call: TRBJ1-1
v_call: TRBV19
clone_size: .
d_call: .
cdr3_aa: CASNLDRMNTEAFF
cdr3_nt: TGTGCCAGTAACCTGGACAGAATGAACACTGAAGCTTTCTTT

j_call: TRBJ2-2
v_call: TRBV7-3
clone_size: .
d_call: .
cdr3_aa: CASSPHSGELFF
cdr3_nt: TGTGCCAGCAGCCCCCATAGCGGGGAGCTGTTTTTT

j_call: TRBJ1-1
v_call: TRBV4-1
clone_size: few
d_call: .
cdr3_aa: CASSLTGNTEAFF
cdr3_nt: TGCGCCAGCAGCCTTACGGGGAACACTGAAGCTTTCTTT

j_call: TRBJ2-2
v_call: TRBV18
clone_size: .
d_call: TRBD2
cdr3_aa: CASSPKAGGSTGELFF
cdr3_nt: TGTGCCAGCTCACCAAAAGCGGGAGGGAGCACCGGGGAGCTGTTTTTT